These 16 T cell receptor beta chains were all obtained from the same sample, sequenced in a study of blood T cell repertoires in COVID-19. Only in-frame clones appear in the TCRdb table, and some are missing; sequencing was by immunoSEQ multiplex PCR. The sample records some 120,000 clones, approximately 90% being singletons. Sequencing used peripheral blood. All receptors derive from a human donor in a cohort sampled during active COVID-19.

The chain employs TRBV24-1 and TRBJ2-1; 7 bases map to TRBD1. V gave up 10 bases and J gave up 3 bases; unmatched junction bases: 8. The CDR3 runs 14 residues. CDR1 and CDR2 from the germline V gene are KGHDR and SFDVKD. CDR3 nucleotides: TGTGCCACAGAAGGGGGCTCATTCTACAATGAGCAGTTCTTC. This translates into CATEGGSFYNEQFF.

The chain joins TRBV14 to TRBJ2-5, with D possibly TRBD2 on 5 matching bases. This CDR3 region has 16 residues. V was clipped by 1 base and J by 7 bases, with 19 bases between them. Looked up from germline, CDR1 is SGHDN and CDR2 is FVKESK. CDR3 sequence reads: CASSQVEGEGLRTQYF. DNA of the CDR3: TGTGCCAGCAGCCAAGTTGAGGGAGAGGGTTTAAGGACCCAGTACTTC.

This chain joins TRBV5-4 and TRBJ2-7, with 11 bases that match TRBD2. From germline, CDR1 is SGHNT and CDR2 YYREEE (reference sequence). V dropped 4 bases and J dropped 6; count of bases not matched to a gene: 3. This CDR3 contains 13 residues. The CDR3 DNA sequence: TGTGCCAGCAGCCTGGGACTAGCGGCCGAGCAGTACTTC. As protein: CASSLGLAAEQYF.

The V gene is TRBV5-4, the J gene TRBJ1-2, with a weak D call TRBD1 (5 bases). Trimming stripped 2 bases from V and 8 bases from J, with 19 bases between. Germline assignment: CDR1 SGHNT and CDR2 YYREEE (reference sequence). CDR3 length equals 15 residues. CDR3 loop: CASSLGDGSYGGYTF. The CDR3 DNA is TGTGCCAGCAGCTTAGGGGACGGGAGCTATGGAGGCTACACCTTC.

V is TRBV7-2 and J is TRBJ2-1, with a possible D match to TRBD1 (5 bases). The CDR3 spans 14 residues. Germline CDR1 SGHTA, CDR2 FQGNSA. V was trimmed by 8 bases and J by 0 bases, leaving 11 bases between them. The CDR3 reads CASQGASSYNEQFF. The CDR3 nucleotides are TGTGCCAGCCAAGGGGCGAGCTCCTACAATGAGCAGTTCTTC.

The gene calls are TRBV28 and TRBJ2-7, with a tentative D call TRBD2 (6 bases). The length of the CDR3 is 14 residues. Trimming left V 2 bases short and J 2 bases short, with 10 bases between. Germline lookup yields CDR1 MDHEN and CDR2 SYDVKM. The CDR3 reads CASSLIASAYEQYF. In DNA, the CDR3 is TGTGCCAGCAGTTTAATCGCTAGCGCCTACGAGCAGTACTTC. Using reference TRBV28 and TRBJ2-7 for the parts outside the CDR3, the full variable domain is DVKVTQSSRYLVKRTGEKVFLECVQDMDHENMFWYRQDPGLGLRLIYFSYDVKMKEKGDIPEGYSVSREKKERFSLILESASTNQTSMYLCASSLIASAYEQYFGPGTRLTVT.

This chain uses TRBV5-1 with TRBJ2-3; 10 nucleotides match TRBD2. The CDR3 runs to 16 residues. V shed 3 bases and J 3 bases; nucleotides not matched to a gene: 7. Germline V gene lookup returns CDR1 SGHRS and CDR2 YFSETQ. CDR3 coding DNA: TGCGCCAGCAGCTCGACTAGCGGGCAACGGACAGATACGCAGTATTTT. Protein sequence: CASSSTSGQRTDTQYF.

This sequence joins TRBV3-1 (or the pseudogene TRBV3-2) and TRBJ2-7, with D maybe TRBD1 (5 bases). The V and J ends lost 5 bases and 6 bases respectively, with 17 bases between them. The CDR3 is 14 amino acids. Per the germline V gene, CDR1 is LGHDT and CDR2 is YNNKEL (reference sequence). The CDR3 reads CASSVARAGSEQYF. The CDR3 DNA is TGTGCCAGCAGCGTAGCCAGGGCCGGTAGCGAGCAGTACTTC.

This sequence joins TRBV29-1 and TRBJ2-2; perhaps TRBD1 as D (6 bases). This CDR3 region has 14 residues. CDR1 and CDR2 from the germline V gene are SQVTM and ANQGSEA. The V gene lost 2 bases and the J gene lost 2 bases, with 9 bases spanning the gap. The CDR3 nucleotides are TGCAGCGTTGAAAGGGGGTCTAACACCGGGGAGCTGTTTTTT. Translation: CSVERGSNTGELFF.

The chain joins TRBV3-1 (or the pseudogene TRBV3-2) to TRBJ1-6; D ambiguous. V lost 2 bases and J lost 2, with 10 bases in between. CDR1 is LGHDT, CDR2 YNNKEL, per germline (reference sequence). The CDR3 extends over 16 amino acids. The CDR3 sequence: CASSQSAVAYNSPLHF. The CDR3, as DNA: TGTGCCAGCAGCCAAAGTGCAGTTGCCTATAATTCACCCCTCCACTTT.

This chain connects TRBV3-1 (or the pseudogene TRBV3-2) to TRBJ1-1, with TRBD1 matching 7 bases. Trimming removed 4 bases from V and 2 bases from J; junction bases left unmatched: 7. The CDR3 loop spans 15 amino acids. CDR1 is LGHDT and CDR2 is YNNKEL in the germline V gene (reference sequence). CDR3 sequence reads: CASSPTGQANTEAFF. The CDR3 DNA is TGTGCCAGCAGCCCTACCGGACAGGCAAACACTGAAGCTTTCTTT.

The rearrangement uses TRBV4-2 and TRBJ2-1; 10 bases agree with TRBD2. Trimming at V came to 0 bases and at J to 8 bases, leaving 7 bases not matched to a gene. Germline V gives CDR1 LGHNA, CDR2 YNFKEQ. CDR3 length: 16 residues. DNA of the CDR3: TGTGCCAGCAGCCAAGAATCCAGCGGGGGGGAGTATGAGCAGTTCTTC. It yields the protein CASSQESSGGEYEQFF.

This clone was detected only a few times. The rearrangement uses TRBV6-5 and TRBJ2-5, with D tentatively TRBD2 (5 bases). This CDR3 has 13 residues. From germline, CDR1 is MNHEY and CDR2 SVGAGI. The V gene lost 2 bases and the J gene lost 7 bases, with 11 bases spanning the gap. For the CDR3, the DNA is TGTGCCAGCAGTTACGTCACCGAGGGGACCCAGTACTTC. It is translated as CASSYVTEGTQYF.

V usage is TRBV30 and J usage is TRBJ2-5, with D maybe TRBD1 (7 bases). Trimming shortened V by 0 bases and J by 5 bases, and 16 bases separated the two germline ends. The CDR3 is 15 amino acids. The germline gives CDR1 GTSNPN, CDR2 SVGIG (reference sequence). The CDR3 sequence is CAWSVGQGGMETQYF. For the CDR3, the DNA is TGTGCCTGGAGTGTAGGGCAGGGGGGTATGGAGACCCAGTACTTC.

V usage is TRBV20-1 and J usage is TRBJ1-2; no definite D call. The germline V and J ends were trimmed by 4 bases and 5 bases, with 8 bases remaining between them. The CDR3 spans 11 residues. The germline V gene encodes CDR1 DFQATT and CDR2 SNEGSKA (reference sequence). DNA for the CDR3: TGCAGTGCTAAGGTGGAGTATGGCTACACCTTC. It encodes CSAKVEYGYTF.

The chain employs TRBV18 and TRBJ2-5; TRBD2 agrees at 8 bases. Germline CDR1 and CDR2: KGHSH and LQKENI. There are 13 residues in the CDR3. The V and J ends lost 6 bases and 0 bases, in that order; junction bases with no gene match: 0. Here the CDR3 reads CASSTSDQETQYF. The CDR3 bases are TGTGCCAGCTCGACTAGCGACCAAGAGACCCAGTACTTC.